A single sample gave rise to the 26 T cell receptor beta chains below, sequenced in a study of tumor and adjacent non-tumor tissue in lung cancer. Three rounds of nested PCR, following a modified ARM-PCR protocol, produced the TCRbeta library. One entry per CDR3 protein, called by TCRdb with MiXCR from the multiplex PCR reads. This table holds around 99,000 distinct CDR3 sequences, around 80% found once. This sample's RNA came from whole unsorted tissue. Material for sequencing was lung tumor tissue. The receptors come from a woman aged 60-75 years with non-small cell lung cancer.

This clonotype was seen more than once but under ten times. This chain connects TRBV12-3 or TRBV12-4 to TRBJ2-1; D is ambiguous. The ends were cut back, 6 bases at V and 3 bases at J, with 3 bases in the middle. The CDR3 runs 11 residues. CDR3 loop: CASSNYNEQFF. The CDR3 DNA follows: TGTGCCAGCAGCAACTACAATGAGCAGTTCTTC.

This chain uses TRBV5-1 with TRBJ1-1, with 7 bases lining up with TRBD1. This CDR3 has 14 residues. Germline lookup yields CDR1 SGHRS and CDR2 YFSETQ. V trimming: 6 bases; J trimming: 2 bases; junction bases outside the gene matches: 7. The CDR3 DNA sequence: TGCGCCAGCACACAACAGGGGAGTAACACTGAAGCTTTCTTT. It encodes CASTQQGSNTEAFF.

This clonotype was seen a single time. This sequence may be a read error, since a much larger clone differs from it by one base. The CDR3 region is CASSWGGSGRSPYEQNF. DNA of the CDR3: TGTGCCAGCAGCTGGGGGGGTAGCGGGAGGTCCCCCTACGAGCAGAACTTC. The chain is built from TRBV5-6 and TRBJ2-7, with TRBD2 identical over 10 bases. CDR3 length: 17 residues. CDR1 is SGHDT and CDR2 is YYEEEE in the germline V gene.

This clonotype showed up just once. At one end the junction does not follow the germline gene, possibly because of a read error. V and J are TRBV28 and TRBJ2-7; D gene unclear. The CDR3 has 11 residues. CDR1 is MDHEN and CDR2 is SYDVKM in the germline V gene. CDR3 coding DNA: TGTGCCAGCAGTTTATGGCCCGAGCTGTTTTTC. Translated, it gives CASSLWPELFF.

The table lists this clonotype with many counts. The chain joins TRBV20-1 to TRBJ2-1, with 8 bases lining up with TRBD2. Germline V gives CDR1 DFQATT, CDR2 SNEGSKA (reference sequence). CDR3 length: 18 amino acids. V gave up 6 bases and J gave up 4 bases; unmatched junction bases: 20. The CDR3 here is CSAPSATSGAGGYNEQFF. In DNA form, the CDR3 reads TGCAGTGCGCCGTCCGCAACAAGTGGGGCGGGGGGATACAATGAGCAGTTCTTC.

V gene TRBV5-4 combines with J gene TRBJ2-7; either TRBD1 or TRBD2 may supply D (6 bases each). V lost 2 bases and J lost 7, with 16 bases in between. The CDR3 sequence is 14 residues long. CDR1 and CDR2 from the germline V gene are SGHNT and YYREEE (reference sequence). Written as DNA, the CDR3 is TGTGCCAGCAGCTTCTGGGGGGCCGAGTTGGAGCAGTACTTC. Translating it yields CASSFWGAELEQYF.

Regarding this clonotype: A read error may explain this, as a much larger clone is one base away. This sequence joins TRBV10-1 and TRBJ2-7, with 7 bases aligning to TRBD1. The CDR3 is made up of 11 amino acids. From germline, CDR1 is WNHNN and CDR2 SYGVQD (reference sequence). The CDR3 here is CACSASTGPHF. As DNA, the CDR3 is TGCGCCTGCAGTGCGTCGACAGGGCCCCATTTC.

The chain recombines TRBV6-2 or TRBV6-3 with TRBJ2-5; D may be TRBD1 or TRBD2 (6 bases each). This CDR3 spans 12 amino acids. The ends were cut back, 10 bases at V and 7 bases at J, with 16 bases in the middle. Per germline, CDR1 MNHEY and CDR2 SVGEGT. The DNA for the CDR3 is TGTGCCATCAGCTGGGGGGCGGTGACCCAGTACTTC. As protein: CAISWGAVTQYF.

Turning to this clonotype: Germline is not matched at one junction end, which may reflect a read error. This rearrangement joins TRBV11-2 to TRBJ2-6; 7 nucleotides agree with TRBD1. The germline gives CDR1 SGHAT, CDR2 FQNNGV. The CDR3 runs 15 residues. The CDR3 spells CGSSPDRHGANVLTF. The CDR3 nucleotides are TGTGGCAGCAGCCCGGACAGGCATGGGGCCAACGTCCTGACTTTC.

As to this clonotype: The conserved final phenylalanine or tryptophan is absent from the CDR3, which likely points to a read error. The DNA is omitted, as the CDR3 cannot be located on it reliably, and the CDR3 follows TCRdb's listing. V is TRBV11-1 and J is TRBJ1-2. The CDR3 comprises 14 residues, both ends counted. Germline V lookup: CDR1 SGHAT, CDR2 FQDESV (reference sequence). The CDR3 region is CASSSQGPLYGYII.

The table lists this clonotype with a count of one. Relative to the germline gene, one junction end is altered; a read error may explain this. The CDR3, as DNA: TGTGCGAGCAGGCTTGGAATAGCGGGGGGCAGTGAGCAGTTCTTC. This codes for CASRLGIAGGSEQFF. The chain couples TRBV5-5 to TRBJ2-1; 10 bases are a match to TRBD2. The CDR3 consists of 15 residues. Germline values: CDR1 SGHKS, CDR2 YYEKEE (reference sequence).

As to this clonotype: Being one base from a much bigger clone, this may be a read error. This chain uses TRBV20-1 with TRBJ2-5; D perhaps matches TRBD1 (6 bases). The V end was cut by 6 bases, the J end by 3 bases, with 17 bases between. This CDR3 has 14 residues. Looked up from germline, CDR1 is DFQATT and CDR2 is SNEGSKA (reference sequence). In DNA, the CDR3 is TGCAGTGCCGACCCCGGACAGACCAAAGAGACCCAGTACTTC. Encoded protein: CSADPGQTKETQYF.

This clonotype was recorded only once. Relative to the germline gene, one junction end is altered; a read error may explain this. The rearrangement links TRBV11-1 to TRBJ1-1; no clear D. This CDR3 is built from 13 residues. Germline values: CDR1 SGHAT, CDR2 FQDESV (reference sequence). The DNA for the CDR3 is TGTGCCAGTAGCTCTAACTTCAGTTGTGAAGCTTTCTTT. Translation gives CASSSNFSCEAFF. Complete variable domain (other parts from reference TRBV11-1 and TRBJ1-1): EAEVAQSPRYKITEKSQAVAFWCDPISGHATLYWYRQILGQGPELLVQFQDESVVDDSQLPKDRFSAERLKGVDSTLKIQPAELGDSAMYLCASSSNFSCEAFFGQGTRLTVV.

This clonotype has only one observation. It may be a read error: a sequence one base away is much more abundant. This chain links TRBV10-3 with TRBJ2-7, with TRBD1 matching 9 bases. CDR3 length: 14 residues. Per the germline V gene, CDR1 is ENHRY and CDR2 is SYGVKD. J lost 6 bases, V lost 8 bases, and 11 bases had no gene match. Here the CDR3 DNA reads TGTGCCATCGTCCTCGGGACAGGGATCACCGAGCAGTACTTC. Translating it yields CAIVLGTGITEQYF.

In regard to this clonotype: Possible read error: a much larger clone is one base away. V gene TRBV20-1 combines with J gene TRBJ2-7; no definite D call. Germline V gives CDR1 DFQATT, CDR2 SNEGSKA (reference sequence). The CDR3 runs to 14 residues. CDR3 sequence (DNA): TGCAGTCCTAGTCTGCAGTCGGCGACCTACGAGCAGTACTTC. This encodes CSPSLQSATYEQYF.

In its sample, this clonotype was seen once. In this CDR3 the conserved last residue, phenylalanine or tryptophan, is missing, so a read error is likely. The CDR3 is CASTRTPGHEAFI. The CDR3, as DNA: TGCGCCAGCACTCGAACCCCCGGTCATGAGGCTTTCATT. The rearrangement links TRBV6-2 or TRBV6-3 to TRBJ1-1; D gene uncertain. The CDR3 is 13 amino acids. Germline CDR1 reads MNHEY; CDR2 reads SVGEGT.

As for this clonotype: A much bigger clone sits one base away, suggesting this may be a read error. This chain joins TRBV12-3 or TRBV12-4 and TRBJ1-2, with unresolved D. This CDR3 spans 12 amino acids. Here the CDR3 DNA reads TGTGCCAGCAGTTTATCAGGCTATCGCTACACCTTC. Its translation: CASSLSGYRYTF.

Worth noting for this clonotype: The CDR3 does not end in the conserved phenylalanine or tryptophan, so this is likely a read error. The chain joins TRBV19 to TRBJ2-3, with TRBD2 matching 7 bases. The CDR3 covers 17 residues. From germline, CDR1 is LNHDA and CDR2 SQIVND (reference sequence). The V and J ends lost 6 bases and 0 bases, in that order; junction bases with no gene match: 12. The CDR3 sequence is CASSDSGAGFSTDTQYL. In DNA form, the CDR3 reads TGTGCCAGTAGCGATAGCGGAGCGGGGTTTAGCACAGATACGCAGTATTTA.

This sequence joins TRBV20-1 and TRBJ2-2; D remains unclear. Germline CDR1 and CDR2: DFQATT and SNEGSKA (reference sequence). V dropped 1 base and J dropped 1 base, with 10 bases sitting between them. The CDR3 spans 15 residues. The CDR3 DNA is TGCAGTGCTAGAGCCGTAGGGCGGAACACCGGGGAGCTGTTTTTT. Residues: CSARAVGRNTGELFF.

As concerns this clonotype: Possible read error: a much larger clone is one base away. This chain links TRBV6-1 with TRBJ1-2; TRBD1 might be the D (6 bases). The length of the CDR3 is 13 residues. The germline V gene encodes CDR1 MNHNS and CDR2 SASEGT. The CDR3 DNA follows: TGTGGCAGCAGTGAGACAGGACCATATGGCTACACCTTC. It specifies CGSSETGPYGYTF.

As for this clonotype: This likely comes from a read error, as the CDR3 has no conserved phenylalanine or tryptophan at its end. The limits of the CDR3 on the DNA are not certain, so only TCRdb's listed CDR3 is given. The V call is TRBV11-1, the J call TRBJ1-1; the table gives TRBD1 as D, unverified against the DNA. CDR1 is SGHAT and CDR2 is FQDESV in the germline V gene (reference sequence). Termini included, the CDR3 measures 13 amino acids. CDR3 sequence reads: CASSRDRNTKAFL.

In its sample, this clonotype was seen many times. The V gene is TRBV20-1, the J gene TRBJ2-5, with D possibly called TRBD1 or TRBD2 (5 bases each). Germline CDR1 and CDR2: DFQATT and SNEGSKA (reference sequence). The CDR3 length is 15 residues. The V gene lost 6 bases and the J gene lost 4 bases, with 21 bases spanning the gap. The CDR3 spells CSAPNARGKRETQYF. The CDR3 DNA reads as TGCAGTGCCCCCAACGCCCGGGGCAAAAGAGAGACCCAGTACTTC.

The chain combines TRBV11-2 with TRBJ2-7; possibly TRBD2 for D (6 bases). V lost 6 bases to trimming and J lost 6 bases, with 15 bases between them. Per germline, CDR1 SGHAT and CDR2 FQNNGV. This CDR3 has 13 amino acids. The DNA for the CDR3 is TGTGCCAGCAGTCCGCGACTAGTTCTCGAGCAGTACTTC. Protein product: CASSPRLVLEQYF. Full variable domain (rest looked up from reference TRBV11-2 and TRBJ2-7): EAGVAQSPRYKIIEKRQSVAFWCNPISGHATLYWYQQILGQGPKLLIQFQNNGVVDDSQLPKDRFSAERLKGVDSTLKIQPAKLEDSAVYLCASSPRLVLEQYFGPGTRLTVT.

As concerns this clonotype: At one boundary the junction diverges from the germline segment, which might be a read error. V is TRBV11-1 and J is TRBJ2-3; tentative D call: TRBD2 (6 bases). CDR1 and CDR2 from the germline V gene are SGHAT and FQDESV (reference sequence). This CDR3 has 13 amino acids. The CDR3 sequence: CANSRAGTDMQYF. The CDR3 DNA sequence: TGTGCCAACAGCCGGGCGGGAACAGATATGCAGTATTTT.

This clonotype appeared a single time. The junction shows a germline mismatch at one end, possibly a read error. The CDR3 DNA is TGTGCCAGCGGATTAGGTGGTAGGATAGAGACCCAATACTTC. This sequence encodes CASGLGGRIETQYF. The rearrangement joins TRBV11-2 to TRBJ2-5; the D is unclear. The CDR3 is 14 amino acids. Germline lookup yields CDR1 SGHAT and CDR2 FQNNGV.

To note about this clonotype: A much larger clone differs by one base, so this may be a read error. This chain uses TRBV6-2 or TRBV6-3 with TRBJ1-1, with TRBD1 matching 7 bases. The CDR3 is made up of 14 amino acids. Germline V gene sequence: CDR1 MNHEY, CDR2 SVGEGT. The CDR3 DNA reads as TGTGTCAGCATAGCACAGGGGAGTAAGACTGAGGCTTTCTTT. It is translated as CVSIAQGSKTEAFF.